Sequencing of this T cell receptor (beta chain) was carried out in a study of blood T cell repertoires in COVID-19. Germline assignment: CDR1 MNHEY and CDR2 SVGAGI. This CDR3 is built from 12 residues. V dropped 6 bases and J dropped 8; count of bases not matched to a gene: 2. The assay was immunoSEQ multiplex PCR, and TCRdb's table has in-frame clones only and misses some. The sample holds over 35,000 clones, 91% seen once. Sequencing was performed on peripheral blood. This clonotype was obtained from a woman aged 30 to 39 in a cohort sampled during active COVID-19. The chain recombines TRBV6-5 with TRBJ2-1; the match to TRBD2 covers 9 bases. CDR3 sequence reads: CASRGLAHEQFF. In DNA form, the CDR3 reads TGTGCCAGCAGGGGACTAGCCCATGAGCAGTTCTTC.